The entry below describes one TCR beta chain. Authors' data handling: For nucleated cells, counts were estimated from reference gene primer amplification. Sequencing was performed with immunoSEQ multiplex PCR; in TCRdb, only in-frame clones are kept and a portion is missing. Clone size and V and J calls were adopted from that table, with D and trimming inferred from the DNA. The data contain about 180,000 clones, about 88% of them singletons. Per germline, CDR1 MDHEN and CDR2 SYDVKM. The CDR3 is made up of 16 amino acids. The V segment lost 5 bases and the J segment 2 bases; nucleotides outside the gene matches: 6. The record originates from a study of blood T cell repertoires in COVID-19.

This TCR was recovered from a woman in her 30s with active or convalescent COVID-19. Sequencing was done on a sample of peripheral blood. The gene calls are TRBV28 and TRBJ1-6; 7 nucleotides agree with TRBD1. CDR3 region: CASSQTGQAYNSPLHF. In DNA form, the CDR3 reads TGTGCCAGCAGTCAGACTGGACAGGCCTATAATTCACCCCTCCACTTT.